This T cell receptor (beta chain) derives from a study of cytomegalovirus exposure and HLA in healthy donors. General observations from the study: Among TCR sequences, most were rare, though some public TCRs appeared in many donors. The classifier, whose performance was assessed in both the original and validation cohorts, reportedly diagnosed cytomegalovirus status with high specificity and sensitivity.

Losses at the gene ends were 0 bases for V and 6 bases for J; bases not matched to a gene: 5. CDR3 size: 14 residues. The V gene's germline CDR1 is SGHRS and CDR2 YFSETQ. Among the roughly 120 subjects of the validation cohort, separate from the approximately 670-subject first cohort, were the donors. On this clone itself: Its antigen is not identified.

Clones were read by immunoSEQ multiplex PCR, and TCRdb kept only the in-frame ones, dropping some. The sample lists tens of thousands of clones; roughly 90% were seen once. The V and J genes are TRBV5-1 and TRBJ2-7; the match to TRBD2 covers 8 bases. The sample consisted of PBMCs. This clonotype originated in a young man in good health and CMV-seronegative. CDR3 bases: TGCGCCAGCAGCTTGGGAGCGGGAGTTTTCGAGCAGTACTTC. Its protein is CASSLGAGVFEQYF.